These 31 T cell receptor beta chains share one sample of origin, sequenced in a study of blood T cell repertoires in COVID-19. Clones were read by immunoSEQ multiplex PCR, and TCRdb kept only the in-frame ones, dropping some. The table has some 350,000 clones, 90% seen once. The source material was peripheral blood. The receptors were gathered from a man younger than 30 with active or convalescent COVID-19.

J is TRBJ1-2 and V is TRBV27; 7 positions agree with TRBD1. V shed 6 bases and J 0 bases; nucleotides not matched to a gene: 7. Germline CDR1 is MNHEY and CDR2 is SMNVEV (reference sequence). The CDR3 has 15 amino acids. In nucleotides, the CDR3 is TGTGCCAGCAGGAGGACAGGCTTAGCTAACTATGGCTACACCTTC. It is translated as CASRRTGLANYGYTF.

The J gene is TRBJ2-1, the V gene TRBV4-2, with 9 bases fitting TRBD2. This CDR3 is 17 amino acids long. Germline CDR1 and CDR2: LGHNA and YNFKEQ. The ends lost 5 bases at V and 7 bases at J; junction bases unmatched: 15. This CDR3 reads CASSFIDPRGGANEQFF. The CDR3, as DNA: TGTGCCAGCAGCTTCATAGATCCGCGCGGGGGGGCGAATGAGCAGTTCTTC.

The chain has TRBV5-1 and TRBJ1-6; possibly TRBD1 for D (5 bases). The length of the CDR3 is 18 residues. Trimming removed 0 bases from V and 5 bases from J, with 18 bases in between. Germline loops: CDR1 SGHRS, CDR2 YFSETQ. CDR3: CASSLGSSGGYNNSPLHF. In DNA form, the CDR3 reads TGCGCCAGCAGCTTGGGTTCTTCGGGGGGATACAATAATTCACCCCTCCACTTT.

The chain recombines TRBV4-3 with TRBJ2-3, with TRBD2 matching over 10 bases. The junction had 11 bases not matched to a gene; V was cut back by 0 bases and J by 2 bases. The CDR3 sequence is 19 residues long. The germline gives CDR1 LGHNA, CDR2 YSLEER. CDR3 DNA: TGCGCCAGCAGCCAAGATGGGCTAGCGGGGGCCTTAGACACAGATACGCAGTATTTT. It yields the protein CASSQDGLAGALDTDTQYF.

The J gene is TRBJ1-1, the V gene TRBV28; D is perhaps TRBD1 (6 bases). The CDR3 spans 15 residues. Germline CDR1 MDHEN, CDR2 SYDVKM. V was cut by 3 bases and J by 4 bases, with 15 bases left in between. The CDR3 DNA reads as TGTGCCAGCAGTTTTTCGGGGGGCGCGATCACTGAAGCTTTCTTT. This sequence encodes CASSFSGGAITEAFF.

On this clone itself: Other nucleotide sequences from this sample produce the same CDR3. V is TRBV5-1 and J is TRBJ2-7, with 8 bases matching TRBD2. Looked up from germline, CDR1 is SGHRS and CDR2 is YFSETQ. The CDR3 has 14 residues. Unmatched junction bases numbered 1, after V lost 0 bases and J lost 2 bases. Here the CDR3 reads CASSLAGGTYEQYF. CDR3 DNA: TGCGCCAGCAGCTTGGCGGGAGGGACCTACGAGCAGTACTTC.

This clone was counted a single time. The chain carries TRBV6-1 and TRBJ2-1; 9 bases match TRBD1. V lost 0 bases to trimming and J lost 7 bases; unmatched junction nucleotides: 4. This CDR3 contains 15 residues. Germline V CDR1 and CDR2: MNHNS, SASEGT. The CDR3 sequence is CASSEAADRGNEQFF. CDR3 bases: TGTGCCAGCAGTGAAGCCGCGGACAGGGGTAATGAGCAGTTCTTC.

The sample holds a few counts of this clone. The rearrangement uses TRBV2 and TRBJ1-6; D is undetermined. The CDR3 runs 12 residues. V shed 3 bases and J shed 13 bases, with 10 bases lying between them. CDR1 is SNHLY, CDR2 FYNNEI, per germline. Here the CDR3 DNA reads TGTGCCAGCAGTGACTACAGCCGGCCCCTCCACTTT. It specifies CASSDYSRPLHF.

This sequence joins TRBV10-3 and TRBJ2-1; unclear D gene. This CDR3 has 14 residues. V was clipped by 10 bases and J by 0 bases, with 13 bases between them. The germline V gene encodes CDR1 ENHRY and CDR2 SYGVKD. CDR3 sequence reads: CATQNRSSYNEQFF. DNA for the CDR3: TGTGCCACCCAGAACCGGAGCTCCTACAATGAGCAGTTCTTC.

The V call is TRBV6-5, the J call TRBJ2-7, with unresolved D. Looked up from germline, CDR1 is MNHEY and CDR2 is SVGAGI. CDR3 size: 15 residues. The V end lost 0 bases, the J end lost 3 bases, and 12 bases lay between the germline ends. The DNA of the CDR3 is TGTGCCAGCAGTTACTCCGAGGCAAGGAGCTACGAGCAGTACTTC. Encoded protein: CASSYSEARSYEQYF.

A few counts support this clone. DNA of the CDR3: TGCGCCAGCAGCTTGGGGGGGACAGGGCCAAATCAGCCCCAGCATTTT. The encoded protein is CASSLGGTGPNQPQHF. The chain joins TRBV5-1 to TRBJ1-5, with TRBD1 matching 9 bases. After removal of 0 bases from V and 4 bases from J, the junction contained 5 bases not matched to a gene. This CDR3 contains 16 residues. Germline lookup yields CDR1 SGHRS and CDR2 YFSETQ.

The rearrangement uses TRBV24-1 and TRBJ2-1, with TRBD1 as a possible D gene (5 bases). The germline V gene has CDR1 KGHDR and CDR2 SFDVKD. The CDR3 loop spans 14 amino acids. V was pared by 4 bases and J by 2 bases, with 8 bases between. CDR3 in amino acids: CATSERRAYNEQFF. CDR3 nucleotides: TGTGCCACCAGTGAGCGCAGGGCCTACAATGAGCAGTTCTTC.

This clone came up once. This chain links TRBV2 with TRBJ2-5; the D gene is possibly TRBD1 (6 bases). The germline gives CDR1 SNHLY, CDR2 FYNNEI. The CDR3 runs to 13 residues. The V and J ends lost 3 bases and 5 bases respectively, with 10 bases between them. The CDR3 DNA reads as TGTGCCAGCAGTGACCAGGGGTGGGAGACCCAGTACTTC. Its translation is CASSDQGWETQYF.

This clone was detected a few times. The rearrangement joins TRBV6-1 to TRBJ1-1, with 7 bases lining up with TRBD1. Germline assignment: CDR1 MNHNS and CDR2 SASEGT. The ends lost 1 base at V and 7 bases at J; junction bases unmatched: 9. The CDR3 has 15 residues. The chain's CDR3 is CASSEVVRGHGEAFF. DNA for the CDR3: TGTGCCAGCAGTGAAGTCGTTAGGGGGCATGGTGAAGCTTTCTTT.

This clone was recorded a few times. The chain has TRBV28 and TRBJ1-5; 8 positions agree with TRBD1. The CDR3 length is 17 residues. With V trimmed by 5 bases and J by 3 bases, 12 bases remained unmatched. Germline V gives CDR1 MDHEN, CDR2 SYDVKM. CDR3 sequence (DNA): TGTGCCAGCAGTCCGGGACAGGTCATTACCCCCAATCAGCCCCAGCATTTT. This codes for CASSPGQVITPNQPQHF.

This chain links TRBV29-1 with TRBJ1-5; D may be TRBD1 (5 bases). Germline CDR1 SQVTM, CDR2 ANQGSEA. The length of the CDR3 is 13 residues. V gave up 7 bases and J gave up 2 bases, with 12 bases separating them. CDR3 protein: CSARGEGNQPQHF. The CDR3 DNA follows: TGCAGCGCCCGGGGGGAAGGCAATCAGCCCCAGCATTTT.

V usage is TRBV3-1 (or the pseudogene TRBV3-2) and J usage is TRBJ2-2; tentative D call: TRBD1 (6 bases). This CDR3 has 16 residues. V gave up 5 bases and J gave up 5 bases, with 18 bases separating them. Germline-derived CDR1 and CDR2 are LGHDT and YNNKEL (reference sequence). In DNA, the CDR3 is TGTGCCAGCAGCGGGGTGAGACGAGGGGGTACCGGGGAGCTGTTTTTT. It specifies CASSGVRRGGTGELFF.

This clone was detected only once. This rearrangement joins TRBV2 to TRBJ2-1, with TRBD2 matching over 12 bases. V shed 8 bases, J shed 5 bases, and the junction held 4 bases outside the gene matches. The CDR3 is made up of 14 amino acids. The V gene's germline CDR1 is SNHLY and CDR2 FYNNEI. The CDR3 loop reads CASVGLAGHNEQFF. Written as DNA, the CDR3 is TGTGCCAGCGTGGGACTAGCGGGTCACAATGAGCAGTTCTTC.

This chain links TRBV7-2 with TRBJ1-1; 9 positions agree with TRBD1. CDR3 length: 15 residues. J lost 4 bases, V lost 2 bases, and 5 bases had no gene match. The germline CDR1 and CDR2 sequences are SGHTA and FQGNSA. The CDR3 sequence: CASSLFPGQGTEAFF. CDR3 nucleotides: TGTGCCAGCAGCTTATTTCCGGGACAGGGCACTGAAGCTTTCTTT.

This chain connects TRBV6-5 to TRBJ2-7, with 8 bases identical to TRBD1. V was clipped by 7 bases and J by 3 bases; unmatched bases: 8. This CDR3 region has 14 residues. Germline CDR1 is MNHEY and CDR2 is SVGAGI. The DNA of the CDR3 is TGTGCCAGCACCCAGTTGGACAGGGTCTACGAGCAGTACTTC. As protein: CASTQLDRVYEQYF.

The gene calls are TRBV6-5 and TRBJ1-5; D possibly corresponds to TRBD1 (6 bases). Trimming cost V 7 bases and J 7 bases, with 14 bases left between them. Germline CDR1 and CDR2: MNHEY and SVGAGI. The CDR3 is made up of 13 amino acids. The CDR3 DNA follows: TGTGCCAGCAACCAGGGGCTGGGCCAGCCCCAGCATTTT. It yields the protein CASNQGLGQPQHF.

The chain carries TRBV6-6 and TRBJ1-5; D is ambiguous. This CDR3 has 13 amino acids. V shed 6 bases and J shed 7 bases, with 13 bases lying between them. CDR1 is MNHNY and CDR2 is SVGAGI in the germline V gene (reference sequence). CDR3 DNA: TGTGCCAGCAGCGTAGCGATCGGGCAGCCCCAGCATTTT. Its translation: CASSVAIGQPQHF.

A single count supports this clone. This rearrangement joins TRBV4-3 to TRBJ2-2, with 12 positions matching TRBD2. The V and J ends lost 0 bases and 0 bases, in that order; junction bases with no gene match: 5. The length of the CDR3 is 19 residues. The V gene's germline CDR1 is LGHNA and CDR2 YSLEER. The CDR3 loop reads CASSQEPTSGGPNTGELFF. The CDR3 DNA reads as TGCGCCAGCAGCCAAGAACCGACTAGCGGGGGACCGAACACCGGGGAGCTGTTTTTT.

The V call is TRBV14, the J call TRBJ2-7; a weak D match, TRBD1 (6 bases). The CDR3 runs to 14 residues. Trimming stripped 4 bases from V and 6 bases from J, with 16 bases between. Germline loops: CDR1 SGHDN, CDR2 FVKESK. Written as DNA, the CDR3 is TGTGCCAGCAGCCCCTCATCGTTAGGGGGCGAGCAGTACTTC. This gives the protein CASSPSSLGGEQYF.

The J gene is TRBJ2-3, the V gene TRBV24-1, with TRBD2 matching over 11 bases. The CDR3 runs 14 residues. V was clipped by 7 bases and J by 6 bases; unmatched bases: 5. CDR1 KGHDR and CDR2 SFDVKD come from the germline V gene. CDR3 nucleotides: TGTGCCACCAGCCTAGCGGGAGGAGGGGATACGCAGTATTTT. It yields the protein CATSLAGGGDTQYF.

The V call is TRBV6-2 or TRBV6-3, the J call TRBJ2-3; D gene ambiguous. Germline V gives CDR1 MNHEY, CDR2 SVGEGT. This CDR3 contains 12 residues. V lost 0 bases and J 7 bases, leaving 5 bases between the germline ends. CDR3 bases: TGTGCCAGCAGTTACTCACTAAATACGCAGTATTTT. It specifies CASSYSLNTQYF.

The V gene is TRBV18, the J gene TRBJ1-6; tentatively, D is TRBD1 (6 bases). The V end was cut by 3 bases, the J end by 7 bases, with 13 bases between. The germline CDR1 and CDR2 sequences are KGHSH and LQKENI. The CDR3 totals 15 residues. The DNA of the CDR3 is TGTGCCAGCTCACCGATGACAGGTGGGAATTCACCCCTCCACTTT. It is translated as CASSPMTGGNSPLHF.

This clone is a singleton in its sample. The genes are TRBV19 and TRBJ1-4, with D tentatively TRBD1 (6 bases). The CDR3 is 14 residues long. Germline CDR1 is LNHDA and CDR2 is SQIVND (reference sequence). The V gene lost 7 bases and the J gene lost 6 bases, with 15 bases spanning the gap. CDR3 amino acids: CASTETGFDEKLFF. CDR3 sequence (DNA): TGTGCCAGTACGGAGACAGGATTCGATGAAAAACTGTTTTTT.

The chain couples TRBV4-3 to TRBJ2-1; a possible D gene is TRBD2 (6 bases). Deletions cut 3 bases from V and 12 bases from J, with 21 bases between. The CDR3 spans 15 residues. Germline-derived CDR1 and CDR2 are LGHNA and YSLEER. As DNA, the CDR3 is TGCGCCAGCAGCCACGTTACCGGGACTTTTAACGGGCAGTTCTTC. This translates into CASSHVTGTFNGQFF.

The chain carries TRBV28 and TRBJ2-7, with a possible D match to TRBD1 (5 bases). V lost 9 bases to trimming and J lost 6 bases, with 15 bases between them. Germline CDR1 is MDHEN and CDR2 is SYDVKM. CDR3 size: 12 residues. The CDR3: CASTGRAGEQYF. The CDR3 nucleotides read TGTGCCAGTACCGGCAGGGCTGGCGAGCAGTACTTC.

The chain couples TRBV6-2 or TRBV6-3 to TRBJ1-5; 10 bases fit TRBD1. After removal of 5 bases from V and 3 bases from J, the junction contained 7 bases not matched to a gene. The CDR3 consists of 16 residues. Germline CDR1 MNHEY, CDR2 SVGEGT. The CDR3, as DNA: TGTGCCAGCAGTCCCCCCGACAGGGGGCTCAATCAGCCCCAGCATTTT. It specifies CASSPPDRGLNQPQHF.